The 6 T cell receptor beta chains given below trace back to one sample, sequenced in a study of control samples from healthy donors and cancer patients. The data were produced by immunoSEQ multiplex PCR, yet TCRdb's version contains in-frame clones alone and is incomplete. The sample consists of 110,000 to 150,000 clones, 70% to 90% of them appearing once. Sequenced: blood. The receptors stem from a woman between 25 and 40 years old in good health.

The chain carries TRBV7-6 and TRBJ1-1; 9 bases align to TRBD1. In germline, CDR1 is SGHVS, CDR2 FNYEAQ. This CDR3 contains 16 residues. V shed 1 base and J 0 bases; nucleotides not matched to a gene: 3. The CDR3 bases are TGTGCCAGCAGCTTAGTAACAGGGGGCCTGAACACTGAAGCTTTCTTT. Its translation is CASSLVTGGLNTEAFF.

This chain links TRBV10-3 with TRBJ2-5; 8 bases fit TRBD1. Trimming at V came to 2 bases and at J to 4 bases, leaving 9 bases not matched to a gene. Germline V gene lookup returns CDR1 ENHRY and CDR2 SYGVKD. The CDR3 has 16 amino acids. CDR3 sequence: CAISEPQPTGAETQYF. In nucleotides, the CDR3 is TGTGCCATCAGTGAGCCACAACCGACAGGGGCAGAGACCCAGTACTTC.

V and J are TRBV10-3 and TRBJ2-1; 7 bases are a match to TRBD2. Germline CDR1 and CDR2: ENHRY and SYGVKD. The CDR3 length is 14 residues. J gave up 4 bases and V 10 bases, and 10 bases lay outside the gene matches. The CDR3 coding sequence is TGTGCCACCCTTCCGAGTAGCGGGTACAATGAGCAGTTCTTC. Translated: CATLPSSGYNEQFF.

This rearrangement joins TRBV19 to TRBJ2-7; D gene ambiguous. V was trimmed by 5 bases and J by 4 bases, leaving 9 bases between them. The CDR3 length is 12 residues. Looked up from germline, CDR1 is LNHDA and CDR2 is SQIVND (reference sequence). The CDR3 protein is CASSSTGYEQYF. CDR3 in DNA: TGTGCCAGTAGTTCGACTGGATACGAGCAGTACTTC.

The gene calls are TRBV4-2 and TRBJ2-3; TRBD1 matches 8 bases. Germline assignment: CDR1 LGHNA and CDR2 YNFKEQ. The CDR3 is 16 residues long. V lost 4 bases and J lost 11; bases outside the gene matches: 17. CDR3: CASSRRTGTTPLVQYF. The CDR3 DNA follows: TGTGCCAGCAGCCGGAGGACAGGGACGACTCCCTTGGTGCAGTATTTT.

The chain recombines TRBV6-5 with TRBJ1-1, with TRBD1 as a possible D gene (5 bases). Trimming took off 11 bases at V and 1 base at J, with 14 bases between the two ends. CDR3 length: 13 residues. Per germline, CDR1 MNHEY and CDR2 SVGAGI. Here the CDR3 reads CASLGLANTEAFF. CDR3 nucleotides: TGTGCCTCCCTGGGACTTGCGAACACTGAAGCTTTCTTT.